This T cell receptor beta chain was captured in a study of CD8 T cells in ankylosing spondylitis. Findings and caveats of the study: Earlier reports found some motif variants in synovial fluid and blood in reactive arthritis. A motif of 7 or 8 highly homologous TCR beta variants was seen as apparently characteristic of ankylosing spondylitis blood.

TCRdb re-called the 5' RACE reads through MiXCR, storing one row per CDR3 protein. This sample carries 200,000 to 250,000 distinct CDR3 sequences, around 16% of them seen once, and the ten largest clones take under 45%. CDR1 is LGHDT and CDR2 is YNNKEL in the germline V gene (reference sequence). There are 15 residues in the CDR3. Trimming removed 3 bases from V and 4 bases from J; junction bases left unmatched: 5. About this clonotype: Its antigen remains unknown.

The source is a male donor with ankylosing spondylitis. The sequencing input was blood, either unsorted or a sorted T cell fraction (not recorded which). The rearrangement joins TRBV3-1 to TRBJ2-2; 7 bases map to TRBD2. The CDR3 spells CASSHRTRGTGELFF. The CDR3, as DNA: TGTGCCAGCAGCCATCGGACTAGAGGCACCGGGGAGCTGTTTTTT.